This T cell receptor beta chain derives from a study of cytomegalovirus exposure and HLA in healthy donors. PCR primers comprised 60 Vbeta and 13 Jbeta primers. The table came from immunoSEQ multiplex PCR; TCRdb's copy has only in-frame clones and leaves some out. This table has some 190,000 clones, 76% appearing once. This CDR3 contains 13 residues. Germline CDR1 and CDR2: SGHTA and FQGNSA. V was cut by 5 bases and J by 7 bases, with 14 bases left in between. This clone was recorded a few times. Its antigen is undetermined. Whole-study results and caveats: A later analysis by the authors found several of the most significant clusters apparently linked to common viral pathogens.

Sequences were obtained from PBMCs. This rearrangement joins TRBV7-2 to TRBJ1-2; the D gene is possibly TRBD1 (6 bases). This sequence was found in a woman between 25 and 40 years old in good health and CMV-seropositive. The CDR3 nucleotides read TGTGCCAGCAGCCCCCACAGGGAGAGTGGCTACACCTTC. This translates into CASSPHRESGYTF.